This paragraph covers one T cell receptor (beta chain) sequence. The entry originates in a study of T cells after somatic rescue of genetic block. The table came from immunoSEQ multiplex PCR; TCRdb's copy has only in-frame clones and leaves some out. The repertoire holds some 68,000 clones, with approximately 91% as singletons. The sequenced sample consisted of peripheral blood mononuclear cells (PBMCs). This receptor was obtained from a man younger than 40.

The DNA of the CDR3 is TGTGCCAGCAGCTCAGGACAGGGCTACGAGCAGTACTTC. Its translation is CASSSGQGYEQYF. The V and J genes are TRBV5-4 and TRBJ2-7; 8 positions agree with TRBD1. This CDR3 contains 13 residues. V gave up 3 bases and J gave up 3 bases; unmatched junction bases: 2. Germline loops: CDR1 SGHNT, CDR2 YYREEE (reference sequence).